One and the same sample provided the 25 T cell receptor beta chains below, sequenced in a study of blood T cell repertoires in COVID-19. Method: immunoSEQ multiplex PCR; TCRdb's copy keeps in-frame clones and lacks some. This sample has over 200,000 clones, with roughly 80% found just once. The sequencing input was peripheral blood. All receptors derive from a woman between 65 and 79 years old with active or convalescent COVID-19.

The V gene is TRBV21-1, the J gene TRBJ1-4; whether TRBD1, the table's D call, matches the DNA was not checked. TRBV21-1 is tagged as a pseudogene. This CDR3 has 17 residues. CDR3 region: CASSKYNAGQGKEKLFF. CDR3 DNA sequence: TGTGCCAGCAGCAAATACAACGCGGGACAGGGGAAAGAAAAACTGTTTTTT.

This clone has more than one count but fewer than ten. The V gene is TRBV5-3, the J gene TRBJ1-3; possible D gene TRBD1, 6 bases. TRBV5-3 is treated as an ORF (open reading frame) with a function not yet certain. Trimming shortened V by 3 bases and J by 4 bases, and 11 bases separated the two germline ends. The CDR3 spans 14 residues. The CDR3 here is CARSSRQEGNTIYF. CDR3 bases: TGTGCCAGAAGCTCTCGACAGGAGGGAAACACCATATATTTT.

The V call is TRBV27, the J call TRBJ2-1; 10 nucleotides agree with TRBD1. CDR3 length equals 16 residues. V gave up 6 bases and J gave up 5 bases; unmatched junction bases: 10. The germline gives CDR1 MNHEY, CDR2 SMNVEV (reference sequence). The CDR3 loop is CASRLSRTGGHNEQFF. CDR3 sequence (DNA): TGTGCCAGCAGACTAAGTCGGACAGGGGGTCACAATGAGCAGTTCTTC.

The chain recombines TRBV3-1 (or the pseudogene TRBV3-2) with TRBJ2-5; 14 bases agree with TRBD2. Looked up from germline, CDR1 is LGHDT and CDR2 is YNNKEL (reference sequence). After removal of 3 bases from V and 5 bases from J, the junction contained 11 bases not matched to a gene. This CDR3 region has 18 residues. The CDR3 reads CASSHAMTSGGARETQYF. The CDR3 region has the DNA TGTGCCAGCAGCCACGCAATGACTAGCGGGGGGGCCAGGGAGACCCAGTACTTC.

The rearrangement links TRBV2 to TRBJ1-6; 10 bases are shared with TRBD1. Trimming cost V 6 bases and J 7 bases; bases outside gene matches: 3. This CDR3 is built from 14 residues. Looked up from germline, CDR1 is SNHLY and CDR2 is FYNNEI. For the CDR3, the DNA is TGTGCCAGCAGCGCGGACAGGGGGAATTCACCCCTCCACTTT. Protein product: CASSADRGNSPLHF.

The CDR3 spells CATRPGLATTDTQYF. CDR3 sequence (DNA): TGTGCCACCAGGCCGGGGTTAGCTACCACAGATACGCAGTATTTT. The chain recombines TRBV10-3 with TRBJ2-3; tentatively, D is TRBD2 (5 bases). The germline V gene has CDR1 ENHRY and CDR2 SYGVKD. Trimming left V 10 bases short and J 2 bases short, with 19 bases between. This CDR3 has 15 amino acids.

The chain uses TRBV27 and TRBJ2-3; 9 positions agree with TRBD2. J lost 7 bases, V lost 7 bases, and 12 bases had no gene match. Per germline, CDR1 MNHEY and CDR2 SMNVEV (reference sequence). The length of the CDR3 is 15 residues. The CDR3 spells CASTSPRGGRYTQYF. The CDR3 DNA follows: TGTGCCAGCACCTCTCCGCGGGGGGGCCGATATACGCAGTATTTT.

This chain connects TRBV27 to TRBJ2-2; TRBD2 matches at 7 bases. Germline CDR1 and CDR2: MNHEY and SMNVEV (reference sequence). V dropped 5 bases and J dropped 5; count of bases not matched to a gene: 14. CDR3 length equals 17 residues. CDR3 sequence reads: CASSPLQSGRLTGELFF. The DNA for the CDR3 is TGTGCCAGCAGTCCCCTTCAATCCGGGAGGTTAACCGGGGAGCTGTTTTTT.

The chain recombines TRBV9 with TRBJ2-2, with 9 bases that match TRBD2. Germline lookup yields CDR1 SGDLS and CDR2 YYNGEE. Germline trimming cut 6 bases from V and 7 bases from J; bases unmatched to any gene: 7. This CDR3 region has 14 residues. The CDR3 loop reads CASTLAGGIGELFF. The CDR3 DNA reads TGTGCCAGCACCTTGGCGGGAGGGATCGGGGAGCTGTTTTTT.

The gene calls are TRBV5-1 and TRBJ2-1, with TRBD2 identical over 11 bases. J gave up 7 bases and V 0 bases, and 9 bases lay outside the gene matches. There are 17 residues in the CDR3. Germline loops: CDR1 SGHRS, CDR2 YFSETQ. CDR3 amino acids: CASSLVLAGGSGNEQFF. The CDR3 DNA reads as TGCGCCAGCAGCTTGGTTTTAGCGGGGGGGAGTGGAAATGAGCAGTTCTTC.

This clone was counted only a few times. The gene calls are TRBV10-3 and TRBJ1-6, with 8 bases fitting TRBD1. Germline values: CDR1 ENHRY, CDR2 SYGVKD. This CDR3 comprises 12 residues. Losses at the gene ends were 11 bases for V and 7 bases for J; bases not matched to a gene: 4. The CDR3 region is CAVTGGNSPLHF. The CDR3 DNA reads TGTGCCGTCACAGGGGGAAATTCACCCCTCCACTTT.

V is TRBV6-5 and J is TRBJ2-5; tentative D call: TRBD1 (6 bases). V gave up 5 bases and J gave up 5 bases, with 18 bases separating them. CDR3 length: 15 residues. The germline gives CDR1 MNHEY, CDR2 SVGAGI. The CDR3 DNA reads TGTGCCAGCAGTCCGAACAGGGCCCCTGGGGAGACCCAGTACTTC. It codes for CASSPNRAPGETQYF.

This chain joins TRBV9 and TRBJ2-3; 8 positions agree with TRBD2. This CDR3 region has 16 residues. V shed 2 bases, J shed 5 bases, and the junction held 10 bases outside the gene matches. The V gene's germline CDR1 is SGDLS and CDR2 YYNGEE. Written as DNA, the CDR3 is TGTGCCAGCAGCGTTACTAGCGGTCTCCCGGGAGATACGCAGTATTTT. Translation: CASSVTSGLPGDTQYF.

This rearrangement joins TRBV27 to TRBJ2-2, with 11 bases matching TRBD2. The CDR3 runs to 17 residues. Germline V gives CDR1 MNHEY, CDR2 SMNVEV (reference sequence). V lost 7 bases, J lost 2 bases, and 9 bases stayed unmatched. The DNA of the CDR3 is TGTGCCAGCACCCGACTAGCGGGGACCGCAAACACCGGGGAGCTGTTTTTT. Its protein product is CASTRLAGTANTGELFF.

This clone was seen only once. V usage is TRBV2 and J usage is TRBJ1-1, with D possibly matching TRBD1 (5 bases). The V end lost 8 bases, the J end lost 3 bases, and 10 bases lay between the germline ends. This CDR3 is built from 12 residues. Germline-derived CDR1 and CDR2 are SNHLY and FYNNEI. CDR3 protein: CASQDTYTEAFF. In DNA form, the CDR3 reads TGTGCCAGCCAGGACACCTACACTGAAGCTTTCTTT.

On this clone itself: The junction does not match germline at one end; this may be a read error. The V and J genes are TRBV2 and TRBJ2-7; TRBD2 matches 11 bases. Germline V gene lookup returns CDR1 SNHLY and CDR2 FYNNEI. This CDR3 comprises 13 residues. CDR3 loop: CALLAGVTLGQYF. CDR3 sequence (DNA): TGCGCGCTACTAGCGGGAGTAACCCTAGGGCAGTACTTC. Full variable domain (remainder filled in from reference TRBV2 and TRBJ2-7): EPEVTQTPSHQVTQMGQEVILRCVPISNHLYFYWYRQILGQKVEFLVSFYNNEISEKSEIFDDQFSVERPDGSNFTLKIRSTKLEDSAMYFCALLAGVTLGQYFGPGTRLTVT.

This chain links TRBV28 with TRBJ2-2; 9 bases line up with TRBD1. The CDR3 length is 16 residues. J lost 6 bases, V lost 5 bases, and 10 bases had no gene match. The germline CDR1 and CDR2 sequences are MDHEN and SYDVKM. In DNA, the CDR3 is TGTGCCAGCAGTCCCCTACCGGGACAGGGCCCCGGGGAGCTGTTTTTT. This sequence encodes CASSPLPGQGPGELFF.

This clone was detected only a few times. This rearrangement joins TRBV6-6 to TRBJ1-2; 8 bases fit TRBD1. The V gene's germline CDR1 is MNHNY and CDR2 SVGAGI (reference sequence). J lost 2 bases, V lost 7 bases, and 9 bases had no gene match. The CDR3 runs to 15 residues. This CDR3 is CASNDPGQGNYGYTF. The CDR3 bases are TGTGCCAGCAACGACCCCGGACAGGGAAACTATGGCTACACCTTC.

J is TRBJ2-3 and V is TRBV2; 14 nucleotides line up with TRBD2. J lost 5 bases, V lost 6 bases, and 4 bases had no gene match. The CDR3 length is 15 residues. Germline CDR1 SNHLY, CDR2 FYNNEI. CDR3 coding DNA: TGTGCCAGCAGCCTAGGACTAGCGGGGGGAGATACGCAGTATTTT. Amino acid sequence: CASSLGLAGGDTQYF. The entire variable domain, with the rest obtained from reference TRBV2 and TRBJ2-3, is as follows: EPEVTQTPSHQVTQMGQEVILRCVPISNHLYFYWYRQILGQKVEFLVSFYNNEISEKSEIFDDQFSVERPDGSNFTLKIRSTKLEDSAMYFCASSLGLAGGDTQYFGPGTRLTVL.

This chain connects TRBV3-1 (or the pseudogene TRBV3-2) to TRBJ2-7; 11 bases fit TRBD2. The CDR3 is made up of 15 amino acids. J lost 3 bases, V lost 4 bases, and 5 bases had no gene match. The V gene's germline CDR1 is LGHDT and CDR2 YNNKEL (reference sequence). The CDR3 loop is CASSPLAGGVYEQYF. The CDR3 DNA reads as TGTGCCAGCAGCCCCTTAGCGGGAGGGGTCTACGAGCAGTACTTC.

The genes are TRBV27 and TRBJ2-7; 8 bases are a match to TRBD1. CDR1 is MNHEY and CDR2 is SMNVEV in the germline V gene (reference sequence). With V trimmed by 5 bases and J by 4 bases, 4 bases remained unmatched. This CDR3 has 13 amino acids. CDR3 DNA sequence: TGTGCCAGCAGTCTAAGGACAGGGTACGAGCAGTACTTC. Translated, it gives CASSLRTGYEQYF.

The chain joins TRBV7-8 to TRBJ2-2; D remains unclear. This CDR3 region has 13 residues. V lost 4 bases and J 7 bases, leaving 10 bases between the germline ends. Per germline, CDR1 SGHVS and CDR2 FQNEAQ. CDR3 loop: CASSSLSGGELFF. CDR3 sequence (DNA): TGTGCCAGCAGCTCTCTGTCAGGCGGGGAGCTGTTTTTT.

The CDR3 loop reads CATGESSSYNEQFF. CDR3 in DNA: TGCGCCACCGGGGAGTCTTCCTCCTACAATGAGCAGTTCTTC. J is TRBJ2-1 and V is TRBV5-1; TRBD2 is a possible D gene (5 bases). The CDR3 totals 14 residues. From germline, CDR1 is SGHRS and CDR2 YFSETQ. Trimming shortened V by 9 bases and J by 0 bases, and 13 bases separated the two germline ends.

The CDR3 loop is CASSLSRVGGAHGYTF. CDR3 in DNA: TGTGCCAGCAGTTTATCTCGGGTTGGGGGCGCCCATGGCTACACCTTC. V is TRBV28 and J is TRBJ1-2; maybe TRBD1 (6 bases). CDR1 MDHEN and CDR2 SYDVKM come from the germline V gene. Trimming took 1 base from V and 6 from J, leaving 18 bases between them. The CDR3 is 16 amino acids.

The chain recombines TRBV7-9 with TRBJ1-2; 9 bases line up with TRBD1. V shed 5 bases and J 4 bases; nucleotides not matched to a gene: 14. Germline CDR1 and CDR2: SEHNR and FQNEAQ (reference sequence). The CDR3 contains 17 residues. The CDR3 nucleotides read TGTGCCAGCAGCCCCCTAGTCCTCGGGACAGGGATCTATGGCTACACCTTC. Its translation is CASSPLVLGTGIYGYTF.